This T cell receptor beta chain originates from a study of radiotherapy plus CTLA-4 blockade in lung cancer. Study details: Of the patients, about 17% showed objective responses and roughly 31% attained disease control.

Regarding the study as a whole: Reported findings show early blood T cell clone dynamics, with interferon-beta, best predicted response. Some TCR clones had been derived from tumors. These clones expanded in peripheral blood after radiotherapy plus ipilimumab.

Ipilimumab-mediated CTLA-4 blockade plus focal radiation was given to patients having chemo-refractory metastatic non-small-cell lung cancer. Comment on this clone: What it recognizes is unknown.

Germline V gene lookup returns CDR1 GTSNPN and CDR2 SVGIG (reference sequence). This CDR3 spans 15 amino acids. V dropped 4 bases and J dropped 9; count of bases not matched to a gene: 13. Libraries were prepared by immunoSEQ multiplex PCR; TCRdb keeps only in-frame clonotypes and omits some of them. The sample lists about 49,000 clones; 70% to 90% were seen once. The receptor's source is a human donor with non-small cell lung cancer whose response to radiotherapy plus ipilimumab could not be evaluated. This rearrangement joins TRBV30 to TRBJ2-1, with 9 bases fitting TRBD2. The source material was peripheral blood, sampled from a patient treated with radiotherapy plus ipilimumab. In DNA, the CDR3 is TGTGCCTGGAACGCCGGGGGCGGGAGGGCGGGTGAGCAGTTCTTC. This sequence encodes CAWNAGGGRAGEQFF. Full variable domain (rest looked up from reference TRBV30 and TRBJ2-1): SQTIHQWPATLVQPVGSPLSLECTVEGTSNPNLYWYRQAAGRGLQLLFYSVGIGQISSEVPQNLSASRPQDRQFILSSKKLLLSDSGFYLCAWNAGGGRAGEQFFGPGTRLTVL.